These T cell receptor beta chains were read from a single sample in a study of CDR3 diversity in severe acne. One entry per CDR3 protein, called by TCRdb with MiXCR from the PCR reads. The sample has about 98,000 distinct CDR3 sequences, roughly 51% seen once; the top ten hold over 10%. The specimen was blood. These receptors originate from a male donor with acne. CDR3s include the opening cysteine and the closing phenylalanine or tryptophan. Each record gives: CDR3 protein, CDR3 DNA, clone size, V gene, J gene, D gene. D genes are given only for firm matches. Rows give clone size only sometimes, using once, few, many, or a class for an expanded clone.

CDR3 protein: CASSQGSQGRAEAFF
CDR3 DNA: TGCGCCAGCAGCCAAGGGTCGCAGGGGAGGGCTGAAGCTTTCTTT
clone size: many
V gene: TRBV4-1
J gene: TRBJ1-1
D gene: -

CDR3 protein: CASSPGGSSGNTIYF
CDR3 DNA: TGCGCCAGCAGCCCGGGGGGCAGCTCTGGAAACACCATATATTTT
clone size: -
V gene: TRBV5-1
J gene: TRBJ1-3
D gene: -

CDR3 protein: CSAQLLFGTSWKDNEQFF
CDR3 DNA: TGCAGTGCCCAGCTCCTCTTTGGGACTAGCTGGAAAGACAATGAGCAGTTCTTC
clone size: medium-sized
V gene: TRBV20-1
J gene: TRBJ2-1
D gene: TRBD2

CDR3 protein: CSASGPGGRTEAFF
CDR3 DNA: TGCAGTGCTAGCGGGCCAGGGGGCCGAACTGAAGCTTTCTTT
clone size: -
V gene: TRBV20-1
J gene: TRBJ1-1
D gene: TRBD1

CDR3 protein: CSARNWGSLTDTQYF
CDR3 DNA: TGCAGTGCCAGGAATTGGGGATCCCTCACAGATACGCAGTATTTT
clone size: medium-sized
V gene: TRBV20-1
J gene: TRBJ2-3
D gene: -

CDR3 protein: CASSLVGSVSYEQYF
CDR3 DNA: TGTGCCAGCAGCTTAGTAGGTTCCGTTAGCTACGAGCAGTACTTC
clone size: -
V gene: TRBV7-2
J gene: TRBJ2-7
D gene: -

CDR3 protein: CASSGRDMLNEKLFF
CDR3 DNA: TGTGCCAGCAGCGGGAGGGACATGTTGAATGAAAAACTGTTTTTT
clone size: many
V gene: TRBV7-9
J gene: TRBJ1-4
D gene: -

CDR3 protein: CASSRRDVGLGYTF
CDR3 DNA: TGTGCCAGCAGCAGGAGGGACGTAGGTCTGGGCTACACCTTC
clone size: few
V gene: TRBV5-5
J gene: TRBJ1-2
D gene: -

CDR3 protein: CASSQERAGYEQYF
CDR3 DNA: TGCGCCAGCAGCCAAGAGCGGGCCGGCTACGAGCAGTACTTC
clone size: -
V gene: TRBV4-1
J gene: TRBJ2-7
D gene: -

CDR3 protein: CASSESIGTGVVEQYF
CDR3 DNA: TGTGCCAGCAGTGAATCTATAGGGACAGGGGTTGTCGAGCAGTACTTC
clone size: few
V gene: TRBV25-1
J gene: TRBJ2-7
D gene: TRBD1

CDR3 protein: CASSIGEVDNSPLHF
CDR3 DNA: TGTGCCAGTAGTATAGGAGAAGTCGATAATTCACCCCTCCACTTT
clone size: -
V gene: TRBV19
J gene: TRBJ1-6
D gene: -

CDR3 protein: CASETRDRYGYTF
CDR3 DNA: TGTGCCAGCGAGACCCGGGACAGATATGGCTACACCTTC
clone size: few
V gene: TRBV6-2/TRBV6-3
J gene: TRBJ1-2
D gene: TRBD1

CDR3 protein: CASSQGPGWETQYF
CDR3 DNA: TGTGCCAGCAGCCAAGGTCCAGGGTGGGAGACCCAGTACTTC
clone size: many
V gene: TRBV3-1
J gene: TRBJ2-5
D gene: -

CDR3 protein: CATSSRGETQYF
CDR3 DNA: TGTGCCACCAGCAGTCGGGGGGAGACCCAGTACTTC
clone size: -
V gene: TRBV15
J gene: TRBJ2-5
D gene: -

CDR3 protein: CASSIASGSNTGELFF
CDR3 DNA: TGTGCCAGTAGTATAGCTAGCGGTTCGAACACCGGGGAGCTGTTTTTT
clone size: -
V gene: TRBV19
J gene: TRBJ2-2
D gene: TRBD2